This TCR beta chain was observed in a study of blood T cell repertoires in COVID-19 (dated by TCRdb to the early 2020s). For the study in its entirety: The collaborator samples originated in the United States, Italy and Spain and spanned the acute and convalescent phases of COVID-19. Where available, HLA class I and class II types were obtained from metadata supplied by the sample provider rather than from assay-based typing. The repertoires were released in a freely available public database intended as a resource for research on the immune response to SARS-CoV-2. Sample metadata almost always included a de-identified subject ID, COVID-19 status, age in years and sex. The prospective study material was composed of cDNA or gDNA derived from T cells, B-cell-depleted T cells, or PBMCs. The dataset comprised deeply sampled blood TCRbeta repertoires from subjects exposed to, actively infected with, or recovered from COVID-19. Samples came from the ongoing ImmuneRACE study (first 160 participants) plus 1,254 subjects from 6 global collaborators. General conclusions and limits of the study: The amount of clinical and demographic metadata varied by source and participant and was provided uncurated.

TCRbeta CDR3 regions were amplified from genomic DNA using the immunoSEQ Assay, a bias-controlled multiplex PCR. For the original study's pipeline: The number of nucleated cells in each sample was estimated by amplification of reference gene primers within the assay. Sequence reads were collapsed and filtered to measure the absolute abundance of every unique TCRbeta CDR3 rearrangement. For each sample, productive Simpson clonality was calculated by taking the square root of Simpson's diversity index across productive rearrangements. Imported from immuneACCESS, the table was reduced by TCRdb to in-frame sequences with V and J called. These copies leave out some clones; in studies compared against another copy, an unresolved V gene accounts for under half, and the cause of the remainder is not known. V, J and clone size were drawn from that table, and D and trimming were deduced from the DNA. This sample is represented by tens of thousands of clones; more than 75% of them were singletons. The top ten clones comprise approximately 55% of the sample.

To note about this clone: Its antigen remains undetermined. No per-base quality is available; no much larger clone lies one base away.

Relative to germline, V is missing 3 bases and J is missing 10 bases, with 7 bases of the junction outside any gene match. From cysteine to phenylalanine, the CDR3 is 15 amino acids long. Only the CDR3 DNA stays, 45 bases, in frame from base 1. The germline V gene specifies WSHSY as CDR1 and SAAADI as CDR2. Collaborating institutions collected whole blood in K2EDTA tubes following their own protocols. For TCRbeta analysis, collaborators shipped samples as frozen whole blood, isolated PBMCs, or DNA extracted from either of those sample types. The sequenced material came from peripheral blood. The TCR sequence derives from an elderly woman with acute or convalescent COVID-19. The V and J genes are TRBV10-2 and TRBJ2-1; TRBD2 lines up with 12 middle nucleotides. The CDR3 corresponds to CASSDPSGRAREQFF. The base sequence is TGCGCCAGCAGTGATCCTAGCGGGAGGGCCAGAGAGCAGTTCTTC.